Described below is a single TCR beta chain sequence and its context. Its antigen is not identified. Some clones are missing from TCRdb's copy, which holds only in-frame ones; the method was immunoSEQ multiplex PCR. The sample includes over a million clones, around 78% of them seen just once. The source of the sample is a study of shared clonotypes between healthy human individuals. Study information: Aged 18 to 49, the donors were a couple of women and a few men.

General observations from the study: Despite large depth, sorted-subset datasets appeared incompletely sequenced. Only blood samples were collected, and tissue repertoires likely differ.

In germline, CDR1 is MRHNA, CDR2 SNTAGT. Trimming cost V 0 bases and J 3 bases, with 23 bases left between them. CDR3 length: 20 amino acids. The chain recombines TRBV6-4 with TRBJ2-2; possible D gene TRBD2, 6 bases. This TCR derives from a man in his late teens or twenties in good health. Some clones in this sample may be carry-over from other donors' samples. The sample comprised memory CD4+ T cells from PBMCs. Subset defined: CD45RA-negative fraction. The CDR3 DNA reads TGTGCCAGCAGTGACTCGATAGCAGAGGAGGGACTTCCATACACCGGGGAGCTGTTTTTT. It translates to CASSDSIAEEGLPYTGELFF.